The rows below give T cell receptor beta chains drawn from one sample of a study of radiotherapy plus CTLA-4 blockade in lung cancer. Produced via immunoSEQ multiplex PCR; TCRdb's table is partial and in-frame only. The table shows about 31,000 clones, with over 60% occurring only once. The specimen comprised peripheral blood, sampled from a patient treated with radiotherapy plus ipilimumab. These receptors originate from a human donor with non-small cell lung cancer whose response to radiotherapy plus ipilimumab could not be evaluated. CDR3s include the opening cysteine and the closing phenylalanine or tryptophan. A D gene is named only where the DNA matches it firmly. Size tells how often a clone was seen (once, few, many) or the class of an expanded clone, and some rows leave it out.

size	D	V	J	CDR3	DNA
.	TRBD2	TRBV29-1	TRBJ2-3	CSVEPGLDSDTQYF	TGCAGCGTAGAGCCGGGACTAGATTCAGATACGCAGTATTTT
.	.	TRBV7-2	TRBJ1-2	CASSFARTANYGYTF	TGTGCCAGCAGCTTCGCTAGGACAGCCAACTATGGCTACACCTTC
few	.	TRBV5-8	TRBJ1-3	CASSLGTTTGNTIYF	TGTGCCAGCAGCTTGGGAACTACAACTGGAAACACCATATATTTT
few	.	TRBV28	TRBJ1-1	CASSSPSTLWLQGKKNTEAFF	TGTGCCAGCAGTTCCCCTAGTACGCTGTGGTTACAGGGAAAAAAGAACACTGAAGCTTTCTTT
.	TRBD2	TRBV27	TRBJ2-7	CASSLGLADYEQYF	TGTGCCAGCAGTCTGGGACTAGCGGACTACGAGCAGTACTTC
.	.	TRBV4-3	TRBJ2-5	CASSAGTLQVETQYF	TGCGCCAGCAGCGCCGGGACTCTCCAGGTGGAGACCCAGTACTTC
.	.	TRBV5-1	TRBJ2-5	CASSLDTGEETQYF	TGCGCCAGCAGCTTGGATACGGGAGAAGAGACCCAGTACTTC
.	.	TRBV6-5	TRBJ2-3	CASSSLDTQYF	TGTGCCAGCAGTTCCCTGGATACGCAGTATTTT
.	.	TRBV6-1	TRBJ2-7	CASSENRSEQYF	TGTGCCAGCAGTGAAAACCGGAGCGAGCAGTACTTC
.	TRBD1	TRBV5-5	TRBJ2-7	CASSKTGQGAWDEQYF	TGTGCCAGCAGCAAGACGGGACAGGGGGCGTGGGACGAGCAGTACTTC
.	TRBD1	TRBV6-5	TRBJ2-7	CASSYGRGLEQYF	TGTGCCAGCAGTTACGGCAGGGGGCTCGAGCAGTACTTC
.	.	TRBV28	TRBJ1-1	CASNQAYTEAFF	TGTGCCAGCAATCAGGCTTACACTGAAGCTTTCTTT
.	TRBD2	TRBV7-9	TRBJ2-1	CASTLPGTSGITLGEQFF	TGTGCCAGCACCCTACCCGGGACTAGCGGGATTACTCTCGGTGAGCAGTTCTTC
.	TRBD1	TRBV29-1	TRBJ1-1	CSVATGGREAFF	TGCAGCGTCGCCACAGGGGGAAGAGAAGCTTTCTTT
.	.	TRBV28	TRBJ1-2	CASSQGGVGYTF	TGTGCCAGCAGTCAGGGCGGTGTGGGCTACACCTTC
.	.	TRBV12-5	TRBJ2-7	CASGLVRGYEQYF	TGTGCTAGTGGTTTGGTACGGGGGTACGAGCAGTACTTC
.	.	TRBV7-2	TRBJ1-3	CASSRWDRNTIYF	TGTGCCAGCAGCCGATGGGACAGAAACACCATATATTTT
.	TRBD2	TRBV9	TRBJ2-6	CASSILAGGSGANVLTF	TGTGCCAGCAGTATACTAGCGGGAGGCTCTGGGGCCAACGTCCTGACTTTC
.	TRBD1	TRBV7-2	TRBJ1-2	CASSLDRGRSYGYTF	TGTGCCAGCAGCTTAGACAGGGGCAGGAGCTATGGCTACACCTTC
.	.	TRBV6-5	TRBJ1-5	CASSVGAGGNQPQHF	TGTGCCAGCAGTGTCGGGGCGGGGGGCAATCAGCCCCAGCATTTT
.	.	TRBV29-1	TRBJ2-7	CSVEVPPLVKYF	TGCAGCGTTGAAGTCCCGCCTTTAGTGAAGTACTTC
.	TRBD1	TRBV7-9	TRBJ2-5	CASSLMGQYQETQYF	TGTGCCAGCAGCTTGATGGGACAGTACCAAGAGACCCAGTACTTC
once	TRBD2	TRBV7-2	TRBJ2-7	CASSWGLAGGRDEQYF	TGTGCCAGCAGCTGGGGACTAGCGGGGGGCCGGGACGAGCAGTACTTC
.	.	TRBV18	TRBJ1-1	CASSPPGGLAEAFF	TGTGCCAGCTCACCGCCCGGGGGTTTAGCTGAAGCTTTCTTT
.	.	TRBV7-9	TRBJ1-1	CASSSGRETFF	TGTGCCAGCAGCTCGGGACGGGAGACTTTCTTT
.	TRBD2	TRBV9	TRBJ2-5	CASSTLAGRLQETQYF	TGTGCCAGCAGCACCCTAGCGGGAAGGTTGCAAGAGACCCAGTACTTC
once	.	TRBV30	TRBJ1-3	CAYQRGGGNTIYF	TGTGCCTACCAAAGGGGAGGTGGAAACACCATATATTTT
few	.	TRBV6-5	TRBJ2-4	CASVGVENIQYF	TGTGCCAGCGTCGGGGTTGAAAACATTCAGTACTTC
few	TRBD1	TRBV7-9	TRBJ1-2	CASSSDRGPRYGYTF	TGTGCCAGCAGCTCGGACAGGGGGCCCCGCTATGGCTACACCTTC
.	.	TRBV19	TRBJ1-2	CASSPRQANYGYTF	TGTGCCAGTAGTCCACGACAGGCTAACTATGGCTACACCTTC
.	.	TRBV28	TRBJ2-1	CASSLGLGSLSYNEQFF	TGTGCCAGCAGTTTAGGCCTAGGGAGCCTCTCCTACAATGAGCAGTTCTTC
.	TRBD1	TRBV2	TRBJ2-7	CARRDRGYEQYF	TGTGCCAGAAGGGACAGGGGATACGAGCAGTACTTC
.	TRBD2	TRBV7-7	TRBJ2-2	CASASLGAGVTGELFF	TGTGCTAGCGCCTCCCTTGGAGCGGGGGTCACCGGGGAGCTGTTTTTT
.	TRBD1	TRBV6-1	TRBJ2-7	CASNPTQDRLGEQYF	TGTGCCAGCAATCCCACCCAGGACAGGTTGGGCGAGCAGTACTTC
.	.	TRBV7-2	TRBJ1-1	CASSYRSTAEAFF	TGTGCCAGCAGCTACCGGTCGACAGCGGAAGCTTTCTTT